In this sample, the clone carrying this TCR beta chain turned up once. Its specificity is not known. The data were obtained in a study of a mutant IDH1 vaccine in newly diagnosed glioma. Sequencing was performed with immunoSEQ multiplex PCR; in TCRdb, only in-frame clones are kept and a portion is missing. The repertoire holds 20,000 to 25,000 clones, with approximately 70% as singletons. Time point specified: week 11, during vaccination. A single vaccine dose contained 300 ug of mutant IDH1 20-mer peptide, and topical imiquimod was used with it. Study observations and caveats: Pseudoprogression appeared unlinked to shifts in leading peripheral T cell clonotypes.

This receptor was taken from a man aged 18 to 35 with glioma. Some clones in this sample may be carry-over from other donors' samples. The starting material was peripheral blood mononuclear cells (PBMCs), obtained from a glioma patient whose treatment included an IDH1 peptide vaccine.

The CDR3 region is CASSQQQRESYGYTF. The CDR3 DNA follows: TGCGCCAGCAGCCAACAACAGCGGGAGAGCTATGGCTACACCTTC. The chain links TRBV4-1 to TRBJ1-2, with D uncertain. Germline values: CDR1 MGHRA, CDR2 YSYEKL. V was shortened by 2 bases and J by 4 bases, with 14 bases between the two germline ends. The CDR3 is 15 amino acids.